A selection of T cell receptor beta chains follows, all from one sample in a study of low-dose radiotherapy and immunotherapy resistance in tumors. MiXCR, run by TCRdb on the reads, gives a single entry per CDR3 protein. The sample has 55,000 to 70,000 distinct CDR3 sequences, 25% seen once. This material consisted of PBMCs, taken before treatment. The receptors were gathered from a male donor with prostate cancer. Each CDR3 is given with its conserved first and last residue. Each record gives: D gene, J gene, V gene, clone size, CDR3 protein, CDR3 DNA. D genes are given only for firm matches. Only some rows state a clone size, as once, few, many or a class for expanded clones.

NA TRBJ1-2 TRBV20-1 many CSAREAPGTNYGYTF TGCAGTGCTAGAGAAGCGCCCGGGACTAACTATGGCTACACCTTC
TRBD2 TRBJ2-1 TRBV6-5 many CASSYLAGGNGEQFF TGTGCCAGCAGCTACCTAGCGGGAGGAAACGGTGAGCAGTTCTTC
TRBD1 TRBJ1-2 TRBV25-1 many CASSATRGLDYGYTF TGTGCCAGCAGTGCTACCAGGGGGCTCGACTATGGCTACACCTTC
TRBD1 TRBJ2-3 TRBV6-6 NA CASTTGERGRTDTQYF TGTGCCAGCACCACCGGTGAGAGGGGGCGCACAGATACGCAGTATTTT
TRBD2 TRBJ2-1 TRBV6-2/TRBV6-3 many CASALYLAEYNEQFF TGTGCCAGCGCCCTATACCTAGCGGAATACAATGAGCAGTTCTTC
NA TRBJ2-3 TRBV5-1 many CASSLGGTHGTDTQYF TGCGCCAGCAGCTTGGGAGGAACCCACGGCACAGATACGCAGTATTTT
NA TRBJ1-5 TRBV5-1 once CASSLDLRGQPQHF TGCGCCAGCAGCTTGGATCTAAGGGGTCAGCCCCAGCATTTT
NA TRBJ1-1 TRBV15 many CATKPLQGMNTEAFF TGTGCCACCAAACCATTACAGGGCATGAACACTGAAGCTTTCTTT
NA TRBJ2-6 TRBV21-1 many CASSKEDSDLGSGANVLTF TGTGCCAGCAGCAAAGAGGACTCCGATTTGGGCTCTGGGGCCAACGTCCTGACTTTC
TRBD1 TRBJ2-5 TRBV12-3/TRBV12-4 NA CASSQGLAGGKTQYF TGTGCCAGCAGCCAGGGGCTAGCAGGGGGAAAGACCCAGTACTTC
NA TRBJ1-2 TRBV2 many CASSEEITVSF TGTGCCAGCAGTGAAGAGATCACCGTATCCTTC
NA TRBJ1-1 TRBV14 NA CASSPRHSPGTEAFF TGTGCCAGCAGCCCAAGACACTCCCCAGGGACTGAAGCTTTCTTT
NA TRBJ2-2 TRBV10-1 many CASSGVAGELFF TGCGCCAGCAGTGGGGTCGCCGGGGAGCTGTTTTTT
NA TRBJ2-1 TRBV6-2/TRBV6-3 NA CASRPEKTGLLNEQFF TGTGCCAGCAGACCAGAGAAGACAGGTCTACTAAATGAGCAGTTCTTC
NA TRBJ1-5 TRBV30 many CAWSRLQNQPQHF TGTGCCTGGAGTCGTCTGCAGAATCAGCCCCAGCATTTT
TRBD2 TRBJ2-2 TRBV7-2 many CASSLASGGIGELFF TGTGCCAGCAGCTTAGCTAGCGGGGGGATCGGGGAGCTGTTTTTT
NA TRBJ2-4 TRBV6-2/TRBV6-3 many CASSYAGAKNIQYF TGTGCCAGCAGTTACGCGGGGGCCAAAAACATTCAGTACTTC
TRBD1 TRBJ1-2 TRBV2 many CASRDRQGNYGYTF TGTGCCAGCAGGGACAGACAGGGCAACTATGGCTACACCTTC
NA TRBJ1-5 TRBV5-1 many CASSLDGFQPQHF TGCGCCAGCAGCTTGGATGGGTTTCAGCCCCAGCATTTT
NA TRBJ2-7 TRBV6-5 NA CASSRGAGTSEQYF TGTGCCAGCAGTCGTGGGGCCGGCACCTCCGAGCAGTACTTC
NA TRBJ2-7 TRBV5-1 NA CASSFSGPNEQYF TGCGCCAGCAGCTTTTCCGGGCCTAACGAGCAGTACTTC
NA TRBJ1-4 TRBV6-2/TRBV6-3 many CASSPTGPNEKLFF TGTGCCAGCAGTCCTACAGGCCCTAATGAAAAACTGTTTTTT
NA TRBJ2-3 TRBV10-3 NA CAITGGSTDTQYF TGTGCCATCACCGGCGGGAGCACAGATACGCAGTATTTT
NA TRBJ2-7 TRBV7-2 many CASSSYGAWQSYEQYF TGTGCCAGCAGCTCCTACGGGGCATGGCAAAGCTACGAGCAGTACTTC
NA TRBJ2-6 TRBV18 NA CASSEGADLGANVLTF TGTGCCAGCTCAGAGGGAGCTGACTTGGGGGCCAACGTCCTGACTTTC
NA TRBJ2-2 TRBV19 many CASSMSGKVTGELFF TGTGCCAGTAGTATGAGTGGGAAAGTAACCGGGGAGCTGTTTTTT
NA TRBJ2-3 TRBV29-1 few CSGVLTDTQYF TGCAGCGGCGTGCTCACAGATACGCAGTATTTT
NA TRBJ1-2 TRBV29-1 many CSVERGGGRGYTF TGCAGCGTTGAAAGGGGGGGGGGACGTGGCTACACCTTC
TRBD2 TRBJ2-1 TRBV12-3/TRBV12-4 many CASSRDGTSDNEQFF TGTGCCAGCAGCCGAGATGGGACTAGCGACAATGAGCAGTTCTTC
TRBD2 TRBJ2-3 TRBV4-2 NA CASSQDRTSGADTQYF TGTGCCAGCAGCCAAGATCGGACTAGCGGCGCAGATACGCAGTATTTT
NA TRBJ2-3 TRBV4-1 NA CASSQDVAGTYTDTQYF TGCGCCAGCAGCCAAGATGTAGCAGGGACGTACACAGATACGCAGTATTTT
NA TRBJ2-5 TRBV6-2/TRBV6-3 many CASGAELKTQYF TGTGCCAGCGGGGCGGAGTTGAAGACCCAGTACTTC
TRBD1 TRBJ1-5 TRBV6-2/TRBV6-3 many CASSARQGLNQPQHF TGTGCCAGCAGTGCCCGACAGGGTCTTAATCAGCCCCAGCATTTT
NA TRBJ2-1 TRBV28 NA CATRRDGNEQFF TGTGCGACCAGGCGGGATGGCAATGAGCAGTTCTTC
NA TRBJ2-7 TRBV29-1 NA CSVVNRGAPREQYF TGCAGCGTTGTGAATCGGGGGGCGCCCCGCGAGCAGTACTTC
NA TRBJ1-5 TRBV27 many CASSSSRGPSNQPQHF TGTGCCAGCAGTTCTTCAAGGGGCCCTAGCAATCAGCCCCAGCATTTT
NA TRBJ1-2 TRBV11-2 NA CASSLAGAGAGGYTF TGTGCCAGCAGCTTAGCGGGGGCAGGGGCGGGTGGCTACACCTTC
NA TRBJ2-3 TRBV2 many CASSGGLSTDTQYF TGTGCCAGCAGTGGGGGACTGAGCACAGATACGCAGTATTTT
NA TRBJ1-2 TRBV12-3/TRBV12-4 many CASSLSGRNNYGYTF TGTGCCAGCAGTTTATCTGGAAGGAATAACTATGGCTACACCTTC
NA TRBJ1-4 TRBV14 NA CASSTGSGSDEKLFF TGTGCCAGCAGCACGGGTTCGGGGAGCGATGAAAAACTGTTTTTT
TRBD1 TRBJ1-5 TRBV3-1 many CASSQGQGSNQPQHF TGTGCCAGCAGCCAGGGACAGGGCAGCAATCAGCCCCAGCATTTT
NA TRBJ2-1 TRBV20-1 many CSAAEGGRAEQFF TGCAGTGCTGCCGAGGGGGGCCGGGCAGAGCAGTTCTTC
NA TRBJ2-1 TRBV7-9 few CASSLDNEQFF TGTGCCAGCAGCTTAGACAATGAGCAGTTCTTC
TRBD1 TRBJ2-5 TRBV9 NA CASSLGQEETQYF TGTGCCAGCAGCCTGGGACAGGAGGAGACCCAGTACTTC
NA TRBJ1-5 TRBV6-4 many CASSEQGNQPQHF TGTGCCAGCAGTGAACAGGGAAATCAGCCCCAGCATTTT
TRBD2 TRBJ2-1 TRBV15 many CATSSFLAGHNEQFF TGTGCCACCAGCAGTTTCCTAGCGGGACACAATGAGCAGTTCTTC
TRBD2 TRBJ2-1 TRBV5-1 many CASSDTSGASYNEQFF TGCGCCAGCAGCGATACTAGCGGGGCGTCCTACAATGAGCAGTTCTTC
NA TRBJ1-3 TRBV12-3/TRBV12-4 many CASSLRTGGGSGNTIYF TGTGCCAGCAGTTTACGGACCGGCGGGGGGTCTGGAAACACCATATATTTT
NA TRBJ2-7 TRBV7-8 few CASSLSRGGYEQYF TGTGCCAGCAGCTTGTCCAGGGGAGGCTACGAGCAGTACTTC
NA TRBJ1-2 TRBV29-1 many CSVFGGLDYGYTF TGCAGCGTTTTCGGGGGGCTGGACTATGGCTACACCTTC
NA TRBJ1-1 TRBV12-3/TRBV12-4 many CASSLGYGGTEAFF TGTGCCAGCAGTTTAGGCTATGGGGGCACTGAAGCTTTCTTT
TRBD2 TRBJ2-1 TRBV7-8 NA CASSLNSGRTSYNEQFF TGTGCCAGCAGCCTCAATAGCGGGAGGACATCCTACAATGAGCAGTTCTTC
TRBD2 TRBJ2-1 TRBV6-5 many CASSPMPGTSGRSSYNEQFF TGTGCCAGCAGTCCTATGCCCGGGACTAGCGGGCGGAGCTCCTACAATGAGCAGTTCTTC
NA TRBJ2-3 TRBV4-2 many CASSQGGPTGPNTQYF TGTGCCAGCAGCCAGGGTGGCCCGACAGGCCCAAATACGCAGTATTTT
NA TRBJ1-3 TRBV4-2 NA CASSQRGSGNTIYF TGTGCCAGCAGCCAAAGGGGGTCAGGAAACACCATATATTTT
NA TRBJ1-3 TRBV19 many CASSDPYGGRGNTIYF TGTGCCAGTAGTGATCCGTACGGGGGCAGAGGAAACACCATATATTTT